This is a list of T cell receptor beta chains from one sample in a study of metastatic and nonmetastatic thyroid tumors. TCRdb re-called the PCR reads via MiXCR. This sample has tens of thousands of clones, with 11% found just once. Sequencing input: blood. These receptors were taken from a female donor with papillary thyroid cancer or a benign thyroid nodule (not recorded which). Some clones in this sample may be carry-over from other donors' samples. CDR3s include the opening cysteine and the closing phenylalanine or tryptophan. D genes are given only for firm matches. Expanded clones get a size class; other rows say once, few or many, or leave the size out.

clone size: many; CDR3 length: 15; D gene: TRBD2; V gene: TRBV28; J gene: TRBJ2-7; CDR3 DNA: TGTGCCAGCAGCCGCCGTGGCGGGAGCCAAGCAGAGCAGTACTTC; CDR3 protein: CASSRRGGSQAEQYF
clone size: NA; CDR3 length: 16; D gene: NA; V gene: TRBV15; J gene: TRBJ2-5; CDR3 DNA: TGTGCCACCAGCAGCGGCGTCAGGGGTTACCAAGAGACCCAGTACTTC; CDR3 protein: CATSSGVRGYQETQYF
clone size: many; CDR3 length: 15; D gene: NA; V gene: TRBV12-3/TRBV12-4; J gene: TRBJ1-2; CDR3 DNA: TGTGCCAGCAGAGGGGGGACGGCACATAACTATGGCTACACCTTC; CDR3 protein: CASRGGTAHNYGYTF
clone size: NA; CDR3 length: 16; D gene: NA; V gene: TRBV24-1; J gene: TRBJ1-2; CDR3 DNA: TGTTCCACCAGTGATCCAGGGCAGTGGGCATCCTATGGCTACACCTTC; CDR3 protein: CSTSDPGQWASYGYTF
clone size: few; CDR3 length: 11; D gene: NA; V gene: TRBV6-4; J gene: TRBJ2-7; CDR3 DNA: TGTGCCAGCAGGTCCCGGGAGGAGCAGTACTTC; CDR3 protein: CASRSREEQYF
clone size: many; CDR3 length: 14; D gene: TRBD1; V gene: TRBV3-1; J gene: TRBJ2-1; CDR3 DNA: TGTGCCAGCAGCCAATCGGGGGGACAGGGGGCAGTGGTCTTC; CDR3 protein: CASSQSGGQGAVVF
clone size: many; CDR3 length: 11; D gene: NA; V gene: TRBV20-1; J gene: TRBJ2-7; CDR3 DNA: TGCAGTGCTAGGACAGGCTACGAGCAGTACTTC; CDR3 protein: CSARTGYEQYF
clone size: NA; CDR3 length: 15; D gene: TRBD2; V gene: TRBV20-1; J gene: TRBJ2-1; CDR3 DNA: TGCAGTGCTGAGCTAGCGGTAATGTCCTACAATGAGCAGTTCTTC; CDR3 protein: CSAELAVMSYNEQFF
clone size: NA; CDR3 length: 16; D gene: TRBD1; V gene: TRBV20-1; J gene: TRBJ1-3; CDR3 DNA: TGCAGTGCTAGTAGGTCGGGACAGCGCTCTGGAAACACCATATATTTT; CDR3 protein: CSASRSGQRSGNTIYF
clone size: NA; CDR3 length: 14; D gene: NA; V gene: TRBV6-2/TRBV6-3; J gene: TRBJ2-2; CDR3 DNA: TGTGCCAGCAGACTAGCTGGTATGCCCGGGGAGCTGTTTTTT; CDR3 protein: CASRLAGMPGELFF
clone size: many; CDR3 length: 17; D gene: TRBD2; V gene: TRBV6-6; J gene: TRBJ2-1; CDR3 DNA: TGTGCCAGCAGTTACTCTGGGCTAGCGGGGGTATACAATGAGCAGTTCTTC; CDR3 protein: CASSYSGLAGVYNEQFF
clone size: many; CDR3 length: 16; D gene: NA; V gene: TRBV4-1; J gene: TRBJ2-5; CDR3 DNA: TGCGCCAGCAGCCAAGTACGGGATGGGGGAGGGGGGACCCAGTACTTC; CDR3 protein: CASSQVRDGGGGTQYF
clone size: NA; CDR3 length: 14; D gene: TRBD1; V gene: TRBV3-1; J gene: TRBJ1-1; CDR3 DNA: TGTGCCAGCAGCCCCAACAGGGGGACCTCTGAAGCTTTCTTT; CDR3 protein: CASSPNRGTSEAFF
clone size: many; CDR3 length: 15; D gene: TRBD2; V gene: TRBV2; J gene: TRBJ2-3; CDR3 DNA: TGTGCCAGCAGCAATAGCGGGACTAGCACAGATACGCAGTATTTT; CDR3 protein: CASSNSGTSTDTQYF
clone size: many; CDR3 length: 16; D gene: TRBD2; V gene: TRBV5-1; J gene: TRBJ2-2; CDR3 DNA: TGCGCCAGCAGCTTACTAGCGGGAGGCGACACCGGGGAGCTGTTTTTT; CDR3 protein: CASSLLAGGDTGELFF
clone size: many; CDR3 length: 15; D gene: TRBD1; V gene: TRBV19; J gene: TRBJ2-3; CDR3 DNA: TGTGCCAGTAGTCCCCCGGGACAGGGTTCAGATACGCAGTATTTT; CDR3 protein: CASSPPGQGSDTQYF
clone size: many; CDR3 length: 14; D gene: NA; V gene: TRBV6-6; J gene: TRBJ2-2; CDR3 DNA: TGTGCCAGCAGTTACCGGCGAGGAGGCGGGGAGCTGTTTTTT; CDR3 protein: CASSYRRGGGELFF
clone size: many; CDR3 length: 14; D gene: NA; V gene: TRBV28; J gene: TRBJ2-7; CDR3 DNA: TGTGCCTGCAATGCCGGGACCCTCTCCTACGAGCAGTACTTC; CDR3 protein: CACNAGTLSYEQYF
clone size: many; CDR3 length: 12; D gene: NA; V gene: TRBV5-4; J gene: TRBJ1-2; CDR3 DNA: TGTGCCAGCAGCTCCTGGACTCCGGGCTACACCTTC; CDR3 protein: CASSSWTPGYTF
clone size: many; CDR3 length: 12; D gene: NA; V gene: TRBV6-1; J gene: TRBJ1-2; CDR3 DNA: TGTGCCAGCAGTTCCAGGGAATATGGCTACACCTTC; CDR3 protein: CASSSREYGYTF
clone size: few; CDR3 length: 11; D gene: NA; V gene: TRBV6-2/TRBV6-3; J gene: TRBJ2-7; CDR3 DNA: TGTGCCAGCAGTGCGGGCTACGAGCAGTACTTC; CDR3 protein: CASSAGYEQYF
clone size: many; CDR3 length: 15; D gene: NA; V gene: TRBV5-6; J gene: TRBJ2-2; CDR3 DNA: TGTGCCAGCAGCCAAGGACACCCCGGGGCCGGGGAGCTGTTTTTT; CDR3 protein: CASSQGHPGAGELFF
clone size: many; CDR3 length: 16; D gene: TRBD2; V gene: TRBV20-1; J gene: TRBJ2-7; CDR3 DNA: TGCAGTGCTAGAGATCAGCTAGCGGGTCCCTCCTACGAGCAGTACTTC; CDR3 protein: CSARDQLAGPSYEQYF
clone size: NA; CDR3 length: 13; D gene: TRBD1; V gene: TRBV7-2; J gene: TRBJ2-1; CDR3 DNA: TGTGCCAGCAGCTCGGACAGGGCTAATGAGCAGTTCTTC; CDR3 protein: CASSSDRANEQFF
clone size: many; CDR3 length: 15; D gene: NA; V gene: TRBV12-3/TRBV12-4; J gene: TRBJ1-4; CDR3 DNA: TGTGCCAGCAGTCCGACAGGCCCCGGGGGTGAAAAACTGTTTTTT; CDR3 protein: CASSPTGPGGEKLFF
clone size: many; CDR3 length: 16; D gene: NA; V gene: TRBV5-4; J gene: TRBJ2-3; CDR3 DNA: TGTGCCAGCAGCTTGGATGGCGTCAGCATGACAGACACGCAGTATTTT; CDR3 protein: CASSLDGVSMTDTQYF
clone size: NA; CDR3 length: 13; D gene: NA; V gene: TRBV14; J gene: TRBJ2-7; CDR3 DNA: TGTGCCAACAGCAAAGGTTTTTCCTACGAGCAGTACTTC; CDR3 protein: CANSKGFSYEQYF
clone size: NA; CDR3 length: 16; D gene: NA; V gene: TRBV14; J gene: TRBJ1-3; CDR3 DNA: TGTGCCAGCAGCCAAGGCATAGCGAATCCTGGAAACACCATATATTTT; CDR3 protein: CASSQGIANPGNTIYF
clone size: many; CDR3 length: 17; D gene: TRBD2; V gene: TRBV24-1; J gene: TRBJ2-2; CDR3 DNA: TGTGCCACCATGGAGGCTAGCGGGAGGGCGAACACCGGGGAGCTGTTTTTT; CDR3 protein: CATMEASGRANTGELFF
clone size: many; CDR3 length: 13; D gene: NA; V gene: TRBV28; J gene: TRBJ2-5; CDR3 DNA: TGTGCCAGCATATCAGTGACCCAAGAGACCCAGTACTTC; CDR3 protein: CASISVTQETQYF
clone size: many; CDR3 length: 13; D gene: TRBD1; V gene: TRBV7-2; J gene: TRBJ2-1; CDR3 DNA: TGTGCCAGCAGCTTAGGCCCGGACAGGGGGCTGTTCTTC; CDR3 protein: CASSLGPDRGLFF
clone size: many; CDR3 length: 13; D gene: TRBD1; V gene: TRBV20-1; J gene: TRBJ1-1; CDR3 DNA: TGCAGTACCCACCGGGACAGGGGTCCTGAAGCTTTCTTT; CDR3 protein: CSTHRDRGPEAFF
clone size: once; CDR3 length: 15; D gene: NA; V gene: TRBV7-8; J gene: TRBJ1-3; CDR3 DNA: TGTGCCAGCAGCTCGGGACGAAACTCTGGAAACACCATATATTTT; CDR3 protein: CASSSGRNSGNTIYF
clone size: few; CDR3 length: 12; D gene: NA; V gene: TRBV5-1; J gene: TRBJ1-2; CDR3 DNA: TGCGCCAGCAGCGGGGCAGGCTATGGCTACACCTTC; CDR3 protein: CASSGAGYGYTF
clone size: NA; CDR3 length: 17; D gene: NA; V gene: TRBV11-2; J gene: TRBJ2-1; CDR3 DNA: TGTGCCAGCAGCCCCGCCTCTGCAGGTGACCTATACAATGAGCAGTTCTTC; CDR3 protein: CASSPASAGDLYNEQFF